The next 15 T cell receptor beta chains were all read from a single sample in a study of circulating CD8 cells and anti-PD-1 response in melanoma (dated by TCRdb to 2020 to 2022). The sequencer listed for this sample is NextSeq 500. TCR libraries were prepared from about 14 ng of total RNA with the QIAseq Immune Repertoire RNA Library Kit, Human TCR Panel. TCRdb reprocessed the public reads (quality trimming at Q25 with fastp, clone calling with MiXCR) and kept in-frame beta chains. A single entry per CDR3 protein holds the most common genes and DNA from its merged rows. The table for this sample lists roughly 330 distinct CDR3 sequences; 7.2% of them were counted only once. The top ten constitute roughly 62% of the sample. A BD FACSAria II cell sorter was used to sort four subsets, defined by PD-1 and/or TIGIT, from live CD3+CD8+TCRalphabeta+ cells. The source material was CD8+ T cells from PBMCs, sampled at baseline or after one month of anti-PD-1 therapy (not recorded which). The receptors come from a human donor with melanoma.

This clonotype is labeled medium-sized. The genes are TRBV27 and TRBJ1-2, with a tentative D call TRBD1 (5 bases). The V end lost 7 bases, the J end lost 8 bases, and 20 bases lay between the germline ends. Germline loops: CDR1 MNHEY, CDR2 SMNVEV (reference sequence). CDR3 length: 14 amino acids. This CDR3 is CASKTTDSIYGYTF. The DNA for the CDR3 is TGTGCCAGCAAAACGACAGACTCTATCTACGGCTACACCTTC.

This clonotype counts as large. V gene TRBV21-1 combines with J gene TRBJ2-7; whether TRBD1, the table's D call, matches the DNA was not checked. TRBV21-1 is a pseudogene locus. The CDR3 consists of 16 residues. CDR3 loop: CASSKPRTRTCYEQYF. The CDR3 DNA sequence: TGTGCCAGCAGCAAGCCTCGAACCAGGACATGCTACGAGCAGTACTTC.

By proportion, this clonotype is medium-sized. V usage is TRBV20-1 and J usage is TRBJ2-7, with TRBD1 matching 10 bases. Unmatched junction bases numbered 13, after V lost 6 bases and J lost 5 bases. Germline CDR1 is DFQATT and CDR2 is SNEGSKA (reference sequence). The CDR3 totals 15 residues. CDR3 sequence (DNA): TGCAGTGCACGCCTGGCGGGGACAGGGGTCAACGAGCAGTACTTC. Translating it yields CSARLAGTGVNEQYF.

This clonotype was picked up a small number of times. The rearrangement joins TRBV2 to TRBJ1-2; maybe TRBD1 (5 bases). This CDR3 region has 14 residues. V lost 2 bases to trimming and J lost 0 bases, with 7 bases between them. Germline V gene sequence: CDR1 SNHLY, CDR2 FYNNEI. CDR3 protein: CASSELTANYGYTF. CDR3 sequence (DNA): TGTGCCAGCAGTGAACTGACAGCTAACTATGGCTACACCTTC.

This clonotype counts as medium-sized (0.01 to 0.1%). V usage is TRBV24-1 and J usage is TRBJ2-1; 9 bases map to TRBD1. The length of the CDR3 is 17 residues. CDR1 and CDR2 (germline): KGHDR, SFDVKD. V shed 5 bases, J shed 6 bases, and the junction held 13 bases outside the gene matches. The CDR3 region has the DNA TGTGCCACCAGTGCCACTCCCGGGACAGGGTCGTCCAATGAGCAGTTCTTC. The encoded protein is CATSATPGTGSSNEQFF.

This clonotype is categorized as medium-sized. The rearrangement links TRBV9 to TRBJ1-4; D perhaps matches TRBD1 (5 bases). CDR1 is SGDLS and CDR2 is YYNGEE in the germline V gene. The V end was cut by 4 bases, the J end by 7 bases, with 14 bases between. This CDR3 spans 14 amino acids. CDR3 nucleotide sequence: TGTGCCAGCAGCCCCCGGGGGGGTGGTGAAAAACTGTTTTTT. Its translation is CASSPRGGGEKLFF.

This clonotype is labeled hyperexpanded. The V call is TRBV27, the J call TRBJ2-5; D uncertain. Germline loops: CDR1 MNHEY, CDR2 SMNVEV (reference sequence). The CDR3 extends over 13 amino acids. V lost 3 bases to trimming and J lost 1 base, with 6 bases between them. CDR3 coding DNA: TGTGCCAGCAGTTTGCGTCGCCAAGAGACCCAGTACTTC. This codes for CASSLRRQETQYF.

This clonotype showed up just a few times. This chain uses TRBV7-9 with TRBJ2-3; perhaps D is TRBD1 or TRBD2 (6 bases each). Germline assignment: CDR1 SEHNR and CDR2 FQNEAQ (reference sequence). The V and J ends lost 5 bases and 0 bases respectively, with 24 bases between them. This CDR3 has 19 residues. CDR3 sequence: CASSTPRDKGGSSTDTQYF. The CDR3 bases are TGTGCCAGCAGCACCCCCCGGGACAAGGGAGGCTCTAGCACAGATACGCAGTATTTT.

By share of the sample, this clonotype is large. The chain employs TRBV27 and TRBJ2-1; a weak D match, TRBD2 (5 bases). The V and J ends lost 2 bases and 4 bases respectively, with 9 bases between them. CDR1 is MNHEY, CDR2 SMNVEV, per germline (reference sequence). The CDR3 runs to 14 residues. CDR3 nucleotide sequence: TGTGCCAGCAGTTTAAGGGCGGGTTACAATGAGCAGTTCTTC. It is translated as CASSLRAGYNEQFF.

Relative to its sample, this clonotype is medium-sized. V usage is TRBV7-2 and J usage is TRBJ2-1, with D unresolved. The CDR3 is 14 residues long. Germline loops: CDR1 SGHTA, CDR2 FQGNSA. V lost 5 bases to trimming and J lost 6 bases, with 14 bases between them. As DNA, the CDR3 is TGTGCCAGCAGCCCCCAAGGCAGTTCCAATGAGCAGTTCTTC. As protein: CASSPQGSSNEQFF.

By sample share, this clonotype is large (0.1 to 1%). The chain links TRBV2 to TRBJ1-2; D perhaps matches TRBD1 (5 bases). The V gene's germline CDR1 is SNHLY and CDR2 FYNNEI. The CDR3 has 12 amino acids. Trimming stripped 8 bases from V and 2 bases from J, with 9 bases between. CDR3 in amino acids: CASFGANYGYTF. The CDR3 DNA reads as TGTGCCAGCTTCGGGGCCAACTATGGCTACACCTTC.

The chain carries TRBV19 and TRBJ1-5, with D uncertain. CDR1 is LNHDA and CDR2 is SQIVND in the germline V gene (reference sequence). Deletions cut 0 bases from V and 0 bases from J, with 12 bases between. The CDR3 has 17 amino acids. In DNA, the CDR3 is TGTGCCAGTAGTATAGATCAGACGGATTATAGCAATCAGCCCCAGCATTTT. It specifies CASSIDQTDYSNQPQHF.

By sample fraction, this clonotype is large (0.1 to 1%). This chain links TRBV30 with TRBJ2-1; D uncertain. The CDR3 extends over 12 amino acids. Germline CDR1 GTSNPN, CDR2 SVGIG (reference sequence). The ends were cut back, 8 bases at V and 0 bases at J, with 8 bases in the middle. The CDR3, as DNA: TGTGCCAGACACAGCTCCTACAATGAGCAGTTCTTC. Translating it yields CARHSSYNEQFF.

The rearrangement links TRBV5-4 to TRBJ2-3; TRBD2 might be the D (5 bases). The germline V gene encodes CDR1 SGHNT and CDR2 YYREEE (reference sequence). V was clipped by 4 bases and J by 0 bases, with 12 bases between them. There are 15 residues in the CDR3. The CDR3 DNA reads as TGTGCCAGCAGCGACGGGATTGCTAGCACAGATACGCAGTATTTT. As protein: CASSDGIASTDTQYF.

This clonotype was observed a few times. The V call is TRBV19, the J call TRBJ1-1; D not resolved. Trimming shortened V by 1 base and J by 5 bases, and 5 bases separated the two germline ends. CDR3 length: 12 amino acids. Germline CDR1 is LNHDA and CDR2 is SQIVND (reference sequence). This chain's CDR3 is CASSIGQTEAFF. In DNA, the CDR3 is TGTGCCAGTAGTATAGGGCAAACTGAAGCTTTCTTT.